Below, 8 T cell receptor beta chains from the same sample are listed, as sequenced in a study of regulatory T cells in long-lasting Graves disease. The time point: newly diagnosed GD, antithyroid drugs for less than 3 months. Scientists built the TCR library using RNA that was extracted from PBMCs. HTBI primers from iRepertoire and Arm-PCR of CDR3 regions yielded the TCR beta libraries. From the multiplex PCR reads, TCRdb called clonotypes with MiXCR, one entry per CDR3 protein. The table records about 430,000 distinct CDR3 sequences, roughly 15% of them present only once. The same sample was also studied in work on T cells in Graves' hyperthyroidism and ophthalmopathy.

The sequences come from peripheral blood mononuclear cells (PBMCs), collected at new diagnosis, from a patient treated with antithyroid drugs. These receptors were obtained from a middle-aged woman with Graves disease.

Written as DNA, the CDR3 is TGTGCCAGCAGGCCGGGACTAGCGGGAGTGGGTGAGCAGTTCTTC. This gives the protein CASRPGLAGVGEQFF. The chain has TRBV11-3 and TRBJ2-1; TRBD2 matches 14 bases. This CDR3 spans 15 amino acids. The junction had 7 bases not matched to a gene; V was cut back by 6 bases and J by 9 bases. Germline CDR1 and CDR2: SGHNT and YENEEA.

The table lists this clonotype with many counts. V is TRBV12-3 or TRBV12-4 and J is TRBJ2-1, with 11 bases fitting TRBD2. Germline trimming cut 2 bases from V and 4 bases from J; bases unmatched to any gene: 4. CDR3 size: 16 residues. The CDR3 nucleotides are TGTGCCAGCAGTTTAAATCTAGCGGGGGGTTACAATGAGCAGTTCTTC. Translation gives CASSLNLAGGYNEQFF.

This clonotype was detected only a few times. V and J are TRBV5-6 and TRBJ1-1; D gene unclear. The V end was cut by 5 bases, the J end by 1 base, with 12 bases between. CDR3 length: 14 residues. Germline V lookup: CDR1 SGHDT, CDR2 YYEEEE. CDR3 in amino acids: CASRIRTENTEAFF. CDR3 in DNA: TGTGCCAGCAGAATCCGAACCGAGAACACTGAAGCTTTCTTT.

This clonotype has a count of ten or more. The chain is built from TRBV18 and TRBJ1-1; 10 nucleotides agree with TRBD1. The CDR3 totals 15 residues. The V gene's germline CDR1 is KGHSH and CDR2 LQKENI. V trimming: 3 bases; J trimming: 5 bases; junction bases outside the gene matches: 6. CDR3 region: CASSPRTGGTTEAFF. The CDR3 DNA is TGTGCCAGCTCACCCCGGACAGGGGGGACGACTGAAGCTTTCTTT.

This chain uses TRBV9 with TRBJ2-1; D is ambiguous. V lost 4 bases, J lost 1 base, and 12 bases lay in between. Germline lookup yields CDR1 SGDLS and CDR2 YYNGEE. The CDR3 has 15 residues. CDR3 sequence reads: CASSPRLISYNEQFF. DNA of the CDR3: TGTGCCAGCAGCCCCCGATTAATATCCTACAATGAGCAGTTCTTC. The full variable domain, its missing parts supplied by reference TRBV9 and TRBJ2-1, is DSGVTQTPKHLITATGQRVTLRCSPRSGDLSVYWYQQSLDQGLQFLIQYYNGEERAKGNILERFSAQQFPDLHSELNLSSLELGDSALYFCASSPRLISYNEQFFGPGTRLTVL.

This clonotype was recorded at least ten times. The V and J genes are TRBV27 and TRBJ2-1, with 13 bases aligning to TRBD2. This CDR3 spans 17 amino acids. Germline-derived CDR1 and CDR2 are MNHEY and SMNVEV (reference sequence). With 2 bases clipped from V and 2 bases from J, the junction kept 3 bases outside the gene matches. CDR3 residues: CASSLGLAGEPYNEQFF. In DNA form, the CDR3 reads TGTGCCAGCAGTTTAGGACTAGCGGGAGAACCCTACAATGAGCAGTTCTTC.

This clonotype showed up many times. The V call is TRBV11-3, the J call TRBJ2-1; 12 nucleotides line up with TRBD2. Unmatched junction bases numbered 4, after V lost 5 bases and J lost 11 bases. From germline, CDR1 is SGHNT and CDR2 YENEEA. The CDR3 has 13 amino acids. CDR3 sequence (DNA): TGTGCCAGCAGCCCAGGACTAGCGGGACAGCAGTTCTTC. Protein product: CASSPGLAGQQFF.

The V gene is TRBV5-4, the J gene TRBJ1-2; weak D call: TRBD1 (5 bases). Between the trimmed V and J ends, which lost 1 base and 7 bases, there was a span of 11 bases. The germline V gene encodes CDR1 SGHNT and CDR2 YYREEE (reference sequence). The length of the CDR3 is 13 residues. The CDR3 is CASSLRGVVGYTF. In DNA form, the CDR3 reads TGTGCCAGCAGCTTGCGAGGGGTTGTTGGCTACACCTTC.